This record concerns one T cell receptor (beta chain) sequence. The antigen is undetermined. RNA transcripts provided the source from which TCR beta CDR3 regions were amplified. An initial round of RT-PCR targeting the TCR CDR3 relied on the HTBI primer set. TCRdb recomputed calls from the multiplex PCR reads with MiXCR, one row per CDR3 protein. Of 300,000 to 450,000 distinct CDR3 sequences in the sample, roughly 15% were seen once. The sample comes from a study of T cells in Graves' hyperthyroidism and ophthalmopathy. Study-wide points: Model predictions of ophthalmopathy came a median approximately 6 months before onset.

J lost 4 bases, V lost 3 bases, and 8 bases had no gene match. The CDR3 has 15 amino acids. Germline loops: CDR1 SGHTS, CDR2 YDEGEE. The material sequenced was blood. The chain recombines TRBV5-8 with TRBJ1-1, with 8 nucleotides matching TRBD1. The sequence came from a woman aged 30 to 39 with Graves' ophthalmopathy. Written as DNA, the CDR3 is TGTGCCAGCAGCTACCTTCAGGGGGCCTTCACTGAAGCTTTCTTT. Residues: CASSYLQGAFTEAFF.